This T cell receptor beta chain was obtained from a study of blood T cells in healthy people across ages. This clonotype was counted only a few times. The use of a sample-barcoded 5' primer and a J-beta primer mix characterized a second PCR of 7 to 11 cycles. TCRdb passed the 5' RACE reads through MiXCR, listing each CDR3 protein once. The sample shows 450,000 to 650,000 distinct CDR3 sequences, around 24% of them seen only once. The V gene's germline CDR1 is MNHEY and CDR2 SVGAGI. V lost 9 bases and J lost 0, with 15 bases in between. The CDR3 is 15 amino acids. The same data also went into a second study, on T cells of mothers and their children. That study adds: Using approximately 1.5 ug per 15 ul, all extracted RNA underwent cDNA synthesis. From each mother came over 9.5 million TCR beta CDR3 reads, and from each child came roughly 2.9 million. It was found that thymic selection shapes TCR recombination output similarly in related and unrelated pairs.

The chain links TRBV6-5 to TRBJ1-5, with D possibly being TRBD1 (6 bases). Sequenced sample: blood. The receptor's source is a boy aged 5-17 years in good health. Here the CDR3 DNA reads TGTGCCAGTAAAGCCGGACAGAATAGCAATCAGCCCCAGCATTTT. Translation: CASKAGQNSNQPQHF.